This T cell receptor (beta chain) was sequenced in a study of CD8 T cells in Susac syndrome (dated by TCRdb to between 2018 and 2021). With regard to the full study: Repertoire sequencing was used to test whether CD8+ T cell activation and differentiation in Susac syndrome was antigen driven.

From cysteine to phenylalanine, the CDR3 is 13 amino acids long. Only CDR3 DNA is held: 39 bases, read in frame from base 1. The germline V gene (reference sequence) provides CDR1 MNHEY and CDR2 SMNVEV. V drops 4 bases and J drops 8 bases, leaving 12 bases in between. RNA was extracted with the RNeasy kit and about 0.5 to 1 ug was reverse transcribed using random hexamers. TCR beta CDR3 regions were amplified with the immunoSEQ multiplex PCR assay covering 54 Vbeta and 13 Jbeta segments. PCR amplification bias was corrected by using a synthetic template baseline for primer optimization and computational correction. For the original study's pipeline: Reads were annotated to V, D and J genes according to IMGT and were analyzed with immunoSEQ Analyzer, with only productive sequences retained. Clonality was calculated as one minus the Shannon entropy normalized by log2 of the number of productive unique sequences. Public and private clones were assessed among the 100 most prevalent clones of each patient and control. Susac-specific clones were defined as absent from healthy and MS cohorts, approximately 1,000 published viral clones and other ImmuneACCESS disease sequences. The public reads were reanalyzed by TCRdb: fastp trimming at Q25, MiXCR alignment, in-frame beta chains only. Records with the same CDR3 protein are collapsed into one entry carrying the most frequent genes and DNA. What appears here as the V and J calls and clone size reflects TCRdb's work, not the paper's. In this sample the table shows about 200,000 distinct CDR3 sequences, nearly 95% of which occur a single time. The top ten hold approximately 0.093% of the sample.

Summary of the overall study and its limitations: The study acknowledged that relatively few individuals were included in the TCR sequencing and HLA analysis.

Peripheral blood CD8+ and CD4+ T cells from healthy donors, Susac syndrome patients and multiple sclerosis patients were profiled using high-throughput TCR beta sequencing. The multiple sclerosis controls were treatment-naive patients whose relapsing-remitting disease, either stable or active, fulfilled the revised McDonald criteria. Bulk CD8+ and CD4+ T cells were purified by magnetic negative isolation, whereas CD8+ TEMRA cells were enriched by FACS. Blood was drawn into EDTA tubes, processed within 24 hours, and PBMCs were isolated by density gradient centrifugation. PBMCs destined for TCR sequencing were cryopreserved in liquid nitrogen and later thawed in a 37 °C water bath. The sorted or isolated CD4+, CD8+ and CD8+ TEMRA cells reached a purity of at least 90%. In regard to this clonotype: Its antigen target is currently unknown. Base qualities were left out, and no much larger clone turns up one base away.

This chain is built from TRBV27 and TRBJ2-1, with the D call perhaps TRBD1 or TRBD2, each one matching 6 bases. The sample consisted of CD4+ T cells from PBMCs. The TCR comes from a human donor with multiple sclerosis. The sequenced DNA is TGTGCCAGCAGTTATTCTAGGGGGGATGAGCAGTTCTTC. It translates to CASSYSRGDEQFF.